This note documents a single T cell receptor beta chain sequence. Its matching antigen is unknown. Healthy and HIV-negative, the adult donors had no recent acute infections or vaccinations. CD45RA+ naive and CD45RA-negative memory subsets were separated from CD4+ cells. The data were obtained in a study of shared clonotypes between healthy human individuals. Study-level points and caveats: Against clonotypes common to all four donors, non-shared ones had lower generation probabilities. Deeper or shallower sequencing was expected to change how clonotypes are shared among donors.

The repertoire was sequenced with immunoSEQ multiplex PCR; TCRdb's copy has only in-frame clones and lacks some. This table has roughly 1.4 million clones, approximately 98.5% appearing once. The V gene's germline CDR1 is MGHRA and CDR2 YSYEKL. The CDR3 has 17 amino acids. Trimming cost V 0 bases and J 8 bases; bases outside gene matches: 9. The receptor's source is a man aged 30 to 39 in good health. Specimen: naive CD4+ T cells sorted from blood. Subset defined: CD45RA+ positively selected. V usage is TRBV4-1 and J usage is TRBJ2-1, with 11 bases identical to TRBD1. Here the CDR3 reads CASSQEGTGGFSYEQFF. The CDR3 DNA sequence: TGCGCCAGCAGCCAAGAAGGGACAGGGGGTTTTTCTTATGAGCAGTTCTTC.